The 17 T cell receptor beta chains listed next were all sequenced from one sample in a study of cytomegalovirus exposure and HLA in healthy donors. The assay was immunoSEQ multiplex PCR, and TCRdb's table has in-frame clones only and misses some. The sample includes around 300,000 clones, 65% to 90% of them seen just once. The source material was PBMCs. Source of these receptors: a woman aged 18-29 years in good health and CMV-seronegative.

In DNA, the CDR3 is TGTGCCAGCAGCCAAAGCGGGGGGGCCCTCTACGAGCAGTACTTC. Translated: CASSQSGGALYEQYF. The J gene is TRBJ2-7, the V gene TRBV7-9; TRBD2 aligns across 10 bases. J lost 3 bases, V lost 5 bases, and 7 bases had no gene match. The CDR3 covers 15 residues. Germline V gene data show CDR1 as SEHNR and CDR2 as FQNEAQ (reference sequence).

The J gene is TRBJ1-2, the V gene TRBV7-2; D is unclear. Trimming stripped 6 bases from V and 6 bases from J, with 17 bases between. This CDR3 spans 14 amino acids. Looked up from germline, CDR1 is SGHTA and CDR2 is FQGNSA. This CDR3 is CASRLSRLADGYTF. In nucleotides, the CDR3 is TGTGCCAGCAGACTAAGCAGGCTAGCCGATGGCTACACCTTC.

CDR3 protein: CASSSAWVGGPPYEQYF. CDR3 nucleotide sequence: TGTGCCAGCAGCTCGGCATGGGTGGGCGGGCCCCCCTACGAGCAGTACTTC. V and J are TRBV7-8 and TRBJ2-7; possible D gene TRBD2, 5 bases. The V and J ends lost 4 bases and 2 bases respectively, with 21 bases between them. This CDR3 has 17 residues. Germline-derived CDR1 and CDR2 are SGHVS and FQNEAQ.

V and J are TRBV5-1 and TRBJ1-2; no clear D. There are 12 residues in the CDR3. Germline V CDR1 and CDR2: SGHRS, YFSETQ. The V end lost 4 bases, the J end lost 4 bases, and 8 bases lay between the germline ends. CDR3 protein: CASSAAAYGYTF. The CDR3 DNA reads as TGCGCCAGCAGCGCGGCTGCCTATGGCTACACCTTC.

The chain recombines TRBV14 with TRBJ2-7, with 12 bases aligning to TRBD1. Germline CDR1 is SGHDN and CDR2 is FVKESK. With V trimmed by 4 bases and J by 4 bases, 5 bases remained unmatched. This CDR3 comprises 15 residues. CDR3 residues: CASSRGTGGFYEQYF. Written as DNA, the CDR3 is TGTGCCAGCAGCCGGGGGACAGGGGGCTTTTACGAGCAGTACTTC. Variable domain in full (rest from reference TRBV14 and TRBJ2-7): EAGVTQFPSHSVIEKGQTVTLRCDPISGHDNLYWYRRVMGKEIKFLLHFVKESKQDESGMPNNRFLAERTGGTYSTLKVQPAELEDSGVYFCASSRGTGGFYEQYFGPGTRLTVT.

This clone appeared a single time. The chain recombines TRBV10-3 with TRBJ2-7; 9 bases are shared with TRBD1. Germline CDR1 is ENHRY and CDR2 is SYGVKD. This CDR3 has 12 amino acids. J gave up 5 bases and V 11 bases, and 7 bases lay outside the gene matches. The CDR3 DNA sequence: TGTGCCTCGACACAGGGGGCCGACGAGCAGTACTTC. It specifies CASTQGADEQYF.

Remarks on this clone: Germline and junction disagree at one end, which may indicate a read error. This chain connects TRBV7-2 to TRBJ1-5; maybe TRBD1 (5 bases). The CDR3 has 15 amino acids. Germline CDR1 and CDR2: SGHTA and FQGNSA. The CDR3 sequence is CASSLGGGNNKPQHF. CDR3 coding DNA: TGTGCCAGCAGCTTAGGGGGGGGAAACAATAAGCCCCAGCATTTT.

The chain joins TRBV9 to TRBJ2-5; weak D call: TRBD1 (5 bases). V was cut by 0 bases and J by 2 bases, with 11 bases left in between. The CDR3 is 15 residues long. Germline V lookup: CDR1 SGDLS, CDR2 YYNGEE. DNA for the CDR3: TGTGCCAGCAGCGTAGGGGCAGGGATGCAAGAGACCCAGTACTTC. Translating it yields CASSVGAGMQETQYF. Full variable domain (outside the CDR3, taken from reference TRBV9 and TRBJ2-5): DSGVTQTPKHLITATGQRVTLRCSPRSGDLSVYWYQQSLDQGLQFLIQYYNGEERAKGNILERFSAQQFPDLHSELNLSSLELGDSALYFCASSVGAGMQETQYFGPGTRLLVL.

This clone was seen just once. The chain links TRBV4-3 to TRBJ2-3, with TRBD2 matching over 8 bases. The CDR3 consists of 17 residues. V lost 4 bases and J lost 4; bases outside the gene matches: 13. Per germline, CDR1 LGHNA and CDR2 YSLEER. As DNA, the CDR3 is TGCGCCAGCAGCCGAGTGGCGCGGGGGGCAGGAGCAGATACGCAGTATTTT. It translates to CASSRVARGAGADTQYF.

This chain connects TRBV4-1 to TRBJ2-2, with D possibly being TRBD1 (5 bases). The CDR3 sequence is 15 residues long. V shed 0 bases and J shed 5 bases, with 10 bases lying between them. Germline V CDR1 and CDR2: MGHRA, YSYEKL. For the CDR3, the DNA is TGCGCCAGCAGCCAAGATGGGGCTAGAACCGGGGAGCTGTTTTTT. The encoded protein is CASSQDGARTGELFF.

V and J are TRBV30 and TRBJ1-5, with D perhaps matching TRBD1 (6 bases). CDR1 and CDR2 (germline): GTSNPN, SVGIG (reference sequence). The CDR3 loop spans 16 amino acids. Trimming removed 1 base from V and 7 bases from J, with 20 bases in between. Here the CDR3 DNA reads TGTGCCTGGAGTGCAAGTCCGGGACAAATGCGACAGCCCCAGCATTTT. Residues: CAWSASPGQMRQPQHF.

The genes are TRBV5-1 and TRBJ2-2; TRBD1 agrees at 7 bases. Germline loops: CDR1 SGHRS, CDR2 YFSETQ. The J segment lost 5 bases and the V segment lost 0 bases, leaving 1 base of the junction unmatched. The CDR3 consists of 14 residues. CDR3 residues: CASSLGDRTGELFF. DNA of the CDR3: TGCGCCAGCAGCTTGGGGGACAGAACCGGGGAGCTGTTTTTT.

CDR3 nucleotide sequence: TGTGCCAGCAAAACAAGCAATCAGCCCCAGCATTTT. It specifies CASKTSNQPQHF. This rearrangement joins TRBV27 to TRBJ1-5; the D is unclear. Trimming removed 7 bases at V and 1 base at J, with 5 bases between. The germline V gene has CDR1 MNHEY and CDR2 SMNVEV (reference sequence). This CDR3 comprises 12 residues.

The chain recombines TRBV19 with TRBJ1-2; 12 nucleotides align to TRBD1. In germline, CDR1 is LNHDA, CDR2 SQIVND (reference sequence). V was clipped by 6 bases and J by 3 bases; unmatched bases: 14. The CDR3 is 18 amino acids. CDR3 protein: CASSTSIGGTGGYYGYTF. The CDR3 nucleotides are TGTGCCAGTAGCACCTCGATCGGGGGGACAGGGGGCTACTATGGCTACACCTTC.

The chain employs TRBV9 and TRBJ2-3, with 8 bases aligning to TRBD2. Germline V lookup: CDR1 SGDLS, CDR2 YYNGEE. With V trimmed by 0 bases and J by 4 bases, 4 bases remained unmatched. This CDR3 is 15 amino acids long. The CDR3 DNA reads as TGTGCCAGCAGCGTAGACGGGGGGGCTTCAGATACGCAGTATTTT. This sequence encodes CASSVDGGASDTQYF.

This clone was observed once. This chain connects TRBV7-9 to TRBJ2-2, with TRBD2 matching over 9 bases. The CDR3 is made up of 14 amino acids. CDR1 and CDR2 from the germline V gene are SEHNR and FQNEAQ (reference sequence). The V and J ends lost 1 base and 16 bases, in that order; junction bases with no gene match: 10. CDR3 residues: CASSLVLAGMRAFF. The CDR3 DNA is TGTGCCAGCAGCTTAGTGCTAGCGGGAATGAGGGCGTTTTTT.

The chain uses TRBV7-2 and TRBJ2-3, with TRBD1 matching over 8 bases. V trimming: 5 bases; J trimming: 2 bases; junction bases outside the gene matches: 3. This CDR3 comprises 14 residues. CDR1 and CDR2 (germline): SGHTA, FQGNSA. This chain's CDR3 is CASSPDRVTDTQYF. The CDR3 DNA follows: TGTGCCAGCAGCCCGGACAGGGTCACAGATACGCAGTATTTT.